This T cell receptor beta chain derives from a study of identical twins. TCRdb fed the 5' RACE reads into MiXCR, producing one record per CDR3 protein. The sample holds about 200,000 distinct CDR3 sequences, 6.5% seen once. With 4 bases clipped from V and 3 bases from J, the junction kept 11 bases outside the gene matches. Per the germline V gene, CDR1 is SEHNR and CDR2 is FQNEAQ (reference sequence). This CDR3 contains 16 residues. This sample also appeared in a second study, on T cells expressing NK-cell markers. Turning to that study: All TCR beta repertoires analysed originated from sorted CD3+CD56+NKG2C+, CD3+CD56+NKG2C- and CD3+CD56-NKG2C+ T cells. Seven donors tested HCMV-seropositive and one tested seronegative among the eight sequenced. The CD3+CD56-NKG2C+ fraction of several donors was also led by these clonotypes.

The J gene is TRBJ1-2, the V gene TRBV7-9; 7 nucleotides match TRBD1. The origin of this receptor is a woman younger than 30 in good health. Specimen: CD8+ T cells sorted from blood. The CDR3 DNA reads TGTGCCAGCAGCTGGCCCGGAGGAGGGGGCGACTATGGCTACACCTTC. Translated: CASSWPGGGGDYGYTF.